These 29 T cell receptor beta chains were sequenced from one sample in a study of T-cell reconstitution after alpha-beta-depleted transplantation in children. Construction of the TCRbeta library involved unique molecular identifiers. TCRdb reprocessed the PCR reads with MiXCR, giving one entry per CDR3 protein. The table has roughly 220,000 distinct CDR3 sequences, around 8.9% seen once. Sequenced here: PBMCs from the stem cell graft donor, sampled from the stem cell graft. Every receptor here comes from a human donor who donated a stem cell graft to a child with SCID.

This clonotype came up many times. V gene TRBV7-6 combines with J gene TRBJ2-7, with 7 positions matching TRBD1. CDR1 is SGHVS and CDR2 is FNYEAQ in the germline V gene. J was trimmed by 2 bases and V by 3 bases; bases with no gene match: 4. The CDR3 has 14 amino acids. CDR3 DNA: TGTGCCAGCAGCTTGAGCGACAGGGCCTACGAGCAGTACTTC. This translates into CASSLSDRAYEQYF.

This clonotype was counted at least ten times. The genes are TRBV6-1 and TRBJ1-5; unclear D gene. V lost 3 bases and J 5 bases, leaving 8 bases between the germline ends. Germline CDR1 is MNHNS and CDR2 is SASEGT. There are 13 residues in the CDR3. The CDR3 nucleotides read TGTGCCAGCAGTGATATTCGGGATCAGCCCCAGCATTTT. This translates into CASSDIRDQPQHF.

This clonotype was recorded many times. J is TRBJ2-3 and V is TRBV18; D remains ambiguous. CDR3 size: 15 residues. Germline-derived CDR1 and CDR2 are KGHSH and LQKENI. The V gene lost 3 bases and the J gene lost 0 bases, with 10 bases spanning the gap. CDR3 coding DNA: TGTGCCAGCTCACCGTCCGTTTCCAGCACAGATACGCAGTATTTT. It is translated as CASSPSVSSTDTQYF.

In this sample, this clonotype turned up many times. The V call is TRBV20-1, the J call TRBJ2-3; 10 positions agree with TRBD2. The CDR3 runs 15 residues. V shed 1 base, J shed 1 base, and the junction held 2 bases outside the gene matches. Germline values: CDR1 DFQATT, CDR2 SNEGSKA (reference sequence). DNA for the CDR3: TGCAGTGCTAGAGTGGGGACTAGCGGCACAGATACGCAGTATTTT. It yields the protein CSARVGTSGTDTQYF.

This clonotype was counted many times. This sequence joins TRBV28 and TRBJ1-1; D is undetermined. Trimming took 6 bases from V and 4 from J, leaving 21 bases between them. Germline CDR1 is MDHEN and CDR2 is SYDVKM. The CDR3 contains 16 residues. CDR3 nucleotides: TGTGCCAGCAGATTACCCGACTGGGTGGGAGGCACTGAAGCTTTCTTT. This gives the protein CASRLPDWVGGTEAFF.

The table lists this clonotype with many counts. The CDR3 sequence is CASSLYPGRGANEKLFF. The CDR3 region has the DNA TGTGCCAGCAGCCTATACCCGGGACGGGGAGCTAATGAAAAACTGTTTTTT. The chain carries TRBV5-5 and TRBJ1-4; a weak D match, TRBD1 (5 bases). The V end lost 4 bases, the J end lost 3 bases, and 19 bases lay between the germline ends. The CDR3 consists of 17 residues. Germline V CDR1 and CDR2: SGHKS, YYEKEE (reference sequence).

Many counts were recorded for this clonotype. This sequence joins TRBV9 and TRBJ2-5; D possibly corresponds to TRBD2 (6 bases). V was shortened by 5 bases and J by 1 base, with 18 bases between the two germline ends. The germline CDR1 and CDR2 sequences are SGDLS and YYNGEE. CDR3 size: 16 residues. The CDR3 region has the DNA TGTGCCAGCAGACACCCCAGGCAGCGGGCCCAAGAGACCCAGTACTTC. It encodes CASRHPRQRAQETQYF.

This clonotype was counted many times. The V gene is TRBV12-3 or TRBV12-4, the J gene TRBJ1-5; a weak D match, TRBD1 (5 bases). V was trimmed by 1 base and J by 1 base, leaving 11 bases between them. The CDR3 has 16 amino acids. The CDR3 nucleotides read TGTGCCAGCAGTTTAGGGACAAGTAGCAGCAATCAGCCCCAGCATTTT. Protein product: CASSLGTSSSNQPQHF.

This clonotype was observed many times. The chain has TRBV20-1 and TRBJ2-3; D perhaps matches TRBD2 (6 bases). From germline, CDR1 is DFQATT and CDR2 SNEGSKA (reference sequence). The CDR3 runs 13 residues. The V and J ends lost 6 bases and 0 bases respectively, with 10 bases between them. The CDR3 is CSAPGTSTDTQYF. The CDR3 bases are TGCAGTGCCCCCGGGACTAGCACAGATACGCAGTATTTT.

The genes are TRBV2 and TRBJ1-2; a weak D match, TRBD1 (5 bases). The CDR3 covers 14 residues. Germline CDR1 SNHLY, CDR2 FYNNEI. With 6 bases removed from V and 2 bases from J, the gap between germline ends came to 13 bases. CDR3 bases: TGTGCCAGCAGGGGGGACGGGATCAACTATGGCTACACCTTC. Translation gives CASRGDGINYGYTF.

This clonotype has at least ten counts. V usage is TRBV4-1 and J usage is TRBJ2-1; no clear D gene. CDR1 and CDR2 (germline): MGHRA, YSYEKL. Trimming left V 3 bases short and J 1 base short, with 13 bases between. This CDR3 comprises 16 residues. The CDR3 sequence is CASSHAETPSYNEQFF. The CDR3 DNA is TGCGCCAGCAGCCACGCCGAGACGCCATCCTACAATGAGCAGTTCTTC.

V and J are TRBV4-3 and TRBJ2-3, with 9 bases identical to TRBD1. Germline values: CDR1 LGHNA, CDR2 YSLEER. The CDR3 spans 18 residues. V shed 0 bases and J 8 bases; nucleotides not matched to a gene: 15. The DNA of the CDR3 is TGCGCCAGCAGCCAAGATATGAGGGGAGGACAGGGGAGGGCTACGCAGTATTTT. Its translation: CASSQDMRGGQGRATQYF.

This clonotype has ten or more counts. The chain couples TRBV5-1 to TRBJ2-3; tentative D call: TRBD2 (5 bases). The CDR3 consists of 14 residues. Trimming pared 1 base from V and 4 bases from J, leaving 10 bases between. Germline CDR1 reads SGHRS; CDR2 reads YFSETQ. The CDR3 DNA is TGCGCCAGCAGCTTGTATGAGGGCTCAGATACGCAGTATTTT. It yields the protein CASSLYEGSDTQYF.

This clonotype was found many times. CDR3 coding DNA: TGCAGTGCTAGTGCTGGACCAAGGTCACCCCTCCACTTT. This gives the protein CSASAGPRSPLHF. This chain joins TRBV20-1 and TRBJ1-6; no clear D gene. Between the trimmed V and J ends, which lost 3 bases and 10 bases, there was a span of 13 bases. This CDR3 contains 13 residues. Germline V gene data show CDR1 as DFQATT and CDR2 as SNEGSKA (reference sequence).

This clonotype has a count of ten or more. This chain connects TRBV5-6 to TRBJ2-3, with D possibly TRBD1 on 8 matching bases. Per the germline V gene, CDR1 is SGHDT and CDR2 is YYEEEE. CDR3 length: 16 amino acids. The V end lost 4 bases, the J end lost 0 bases, and 15 bases lay between the germline ends. CDR3 loop: CASSTGQGGSTDTQYF. The CDR3 DNA follows: TGTGCCAGCAGCACCGGACAGGGAGGGAGCACAGATACGCAGTATTTT.

This clonotype was seen repeatedly, ten times or more. The genes are TRBV5-1 and TRBJ1-1; possible D gene TRBD1, 5 bases. Germline CDR1 is SGHRS and CDR2 is YFSETQ. The CDR3 has 16 amino acids. V was trimmed by 0 bases and J by 2 bases, leaving 14 bases between them. This CDR3 is CASSLVRTGTNTEAFF. The CDR3, as DNA: TGCGCCAGCAGCTTGGTCCGAACAGGAACAAACACTGAAGCTTTCTTT.

The chain employs TRBV4-3 and TRBJ2-5; no clear D gene. The CDR3 is 15 amino acids. Germline values: CDR1 LGHNA, CDR2 YSLEER. With 4 bases removed from V and 1 base from J, the gap between germline ends came to 13 bases. As DNA, the CDR3 is TGCGCCAGCAGCCCCGGAATACGCACCCAAGAGACCCAGTACTTC. This sequence encodes CASSPGIRTQETQYF.

This clonotype was seen repeatedly, ten times or more. The CDR3 here is CASSVQGATETQYF. CDR3 in DNA: TGTGCCAGCAGCGTTCAAGGGGCCACGGAGACCCAGTACTTC. The chain is built from TRBV7-9 and TRBJ2-5; tentatively, D is TRBD1 (5 bases). In germline, CDR1 is SEHNR, CDR2 FQNEAQ (reference sequence). The CDR3 length is 14 residues. V was pared by 5 bases and J by 5 bases, with 15 bases between.

This clonotype was seen repeatedly, ten times or more. The chain recombines TRBV12-3 or TRBV12-4 with TRBJ1-5; maybe TRBD1 (6 bases). CDR3 length: 18 amino acids. V dropped 4 bases and J dropped 4 bases, with 23 bases sitting between them. This CDR3 reads CASSSGVPGGRLNQPQHF. The CDR3 nucleotides read TGTGCCAGCAGTTCAGGGGTCCCCGGAGGTCGGCTGAATCAGCCCCAGCATTTT.

This clonotype appeared many times. The chain employs TRBV28 and TRBJ1-5, with a possible D match to TRBD1 (5 bases). Germline V gene data show CDR1 as MDHEN and CDR2 as SYDVKM. This CDR3 region has 20 residues. Trimming removed 1 base from V and 1 base from J, with 23 bases in between. The CDR3 spells CASSLFPALSHWGSNQPQHF. CDR3 sequence (DNA): TGTGCCAGCAGTTTATTCCCAGCACTTTCCCATTGGGGGAGCAATCAGCCCCAGCATTTT.

Ten or more counts support this clonotype. The chain links TRBV24-1 to TRBJ2-2, with no clear D. V was pared by 2 bases and J by 8 bases, with 5 bases between. The CDR3 sequence is 12 residues long. The germline CDR1 and CDR2 sequences are KGHDR and SFDVKD. CDR3 amino acids: CATSDYQGELFF. The CDR3 nucleotides are TGTGCCACCAGTGATTACCAGGGGGAGCTGTTTTTT.

This clonotype was found a few times. The chain carries TRBV5-4 and TRBJ2-1, with a weak D call TRBD1 (7 bases). The CDR3 contains 17 residues. Trimming left V 3 bases short and J 0 bases short, with 16 bases between. The V gene's germline CDR1 is SGHNT and CDR2 YYREEE (reference sequence). The CDR3 coding sequence is TGTGCCAGCAGCTCCGGGACAGCCGGGAGCTCCTACAATGAGCAGTTCTTC. Translation gives CASSSGTAGSSYNEQFF.

At least ten counts were recorded for this clonotype. V usage is TRBV5-1 and J usage is TRBJ1-1, with D perhaps matching TRBD1 (6 bases). Germline lookup yields CDR1 SGHRS and CDR2 YFSETQ. V shed 3 bases and J shed 1 base, with 10 bases lying between them. The length of the CDR3 is 14 residues. Written as DNA, the CDR3 is TGCGCCAGCAGCTGGGGGGGACAGAACACTGAAGCTTTCTTT. Translated, it gives CASSWGGQNTEAFF. The whole variable domain, remainder taken from reference TRBV5-1 and TRBJ1-1, is KAGVTQTPRYLIKTRGQQVTLSCSPISGHRSVSWYQQTPGQGLQFLFEYFSETQRNKGNFPGRFSGRQFSNSRSEMNVSTLELGDSALYLCASSWGGQNTEAFFGQGTRLTVV.

This clonotype was seen many times. The rearrangement joins TRBV5-1 to TRBJ2-1; 8 bases align to TRBD2. The CDR3 contains 16 residues. V shed 3 bases and J 1 base; nucleotides not matched to a gene: 6. Germline V gene sequence: CDR1 SGHRS, CDR2 YFSETQ. CDR3 protein: CASSWDSGASYNEQFF. The CDR3 DNA reads TGCGCCAGCAGCTGGGATAGCGGGGCTTCCTACAATGAGCAGTTCTTC.

The chain has TRBV7-2 and TRBJ2-2, with TRBD1 matching 8 bases. Per the germline V gene, CDR1 is SGHTA and CDR2 is FQGNSA. The CDR3 has 14 amino acids. Losses at the gene ends were 5 bases for V and 6 bases for J; bases not matched to a gene: 5. The CDR3 here is CASSKDRGAGELFF. Here the CDR3 DNA reads TGTGCCAGCAGCAAAGACAGGGGCGCCGGGGAGCTGTTTTTT. Complete variable domain (other parts from reference TRBV7-2 and TRBJ2-2): GAGVSQSPSNKVTEKGKDVELRCDPISGHTALYWYRQSLGQGLEFLIYFQGNSAPDKSGLPSDRFSAERTGGSVSTLTIQRTQQEDSAVYLCASSKDRGAGELFFGEGSRLTVL.

The chain couples TRBV12-5 to TRBJ2-3; 12 nucleotides align to TRBD2. The CDR3 runs 16 residues. The germline CDR1 and CDR2 sequences are LGHNT and FRNRAP. Losses at the gene ends were 5 bases for V and 0 bases for J; bases not matched to a gene: 3. The CDR3 DNA sequence: TGTGCTAGTGGTCCCGGACTAGCGGGGAGCACAGATACGCAGTATTTT. Amino acid sequence: CASGPGLAGSTDTQYF. The entire variable domain, with the rest obtained from reference TRBV12-5 and TRBJ2-3, is as follows: DARVTQTPRHKVTEMGQEVTMRCQPILGHNTVFWYRQTMMQGLELLAYFRNRAPLDDSGMPKDRFSAEMPDATLATLKIQPSEPRDSAVYFCASGPGLAGSTDTQYFGPGTRLTVL.

This clonotype was picked up a small number of times. This chain joins TRBV13 and TRBJ2-2, with D tentatively TRBD2 (5 bases). Germline assignment: CDR1 PRHDT and CDR2 FYEKMQ (reference sequence). Trimming stripped 8 bases from V and 7 bases from J, with 14 bases between. The CDR3 sequence is 13 residues long. This CDR3 reads CASRRWGSGELFF. CDR3 nucleotides: TGTGCCAGCCGGAGGTGGGGTAGCGGGGAGCTGTTTTTT.

This clonotype came up many times. The chain combines TRBV4-1 with TRBJ2-1; D ambiguous. This CDR3 region has 14 residues. The V and J ends lost 0 bases and 9 bases respectively, with 12 bases between them. Germline V gene lookup returns CDR1 MGHRA and CDR2 YSYEKL. For the CDR3, the DNA is TGCGCCAGCAGCCAAGATCCCAGCCCAATTGAGCAGTTCTTC. Encoded protein: CASSQDPSPIEQFF.

This clonotype was counted many times. The gene calls are TRBV11-2 and TRBJ2-3; the D is unclear. V was clipped by 1 base and J by 8 bases, with 10 bases between them. Germline assignment: CDR1 SGHAT and CDR2 FQNNGV. The CDR3 sequence is 13 residues long. CDR3 residues: CASSLGVGGTQYF. CDR3 bases: TGTGCCAGCAGCTTAGGGGTTGGCGGTACGCAGTATTTT.